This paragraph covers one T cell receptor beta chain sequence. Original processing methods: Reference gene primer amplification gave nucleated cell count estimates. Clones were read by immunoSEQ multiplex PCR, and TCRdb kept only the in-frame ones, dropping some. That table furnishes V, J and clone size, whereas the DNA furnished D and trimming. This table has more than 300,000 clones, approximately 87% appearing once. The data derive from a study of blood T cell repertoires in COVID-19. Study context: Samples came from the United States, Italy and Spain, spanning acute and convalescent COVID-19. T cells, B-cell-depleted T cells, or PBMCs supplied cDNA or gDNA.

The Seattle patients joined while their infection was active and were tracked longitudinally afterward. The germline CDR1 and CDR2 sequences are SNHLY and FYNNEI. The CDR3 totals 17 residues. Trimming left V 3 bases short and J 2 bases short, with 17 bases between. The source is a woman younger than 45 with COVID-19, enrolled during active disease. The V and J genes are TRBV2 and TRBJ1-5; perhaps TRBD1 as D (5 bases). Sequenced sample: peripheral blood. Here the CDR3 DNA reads TGTGCCAGCAGTGACTCTTCCGGGCAGGGTGGCAATCAGCCCCAGCATTTT. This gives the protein CASSDSSGQGGNQPQHF.